These 30 T cell receptor beta chains were all obtained from the same sample, sequenced in a study of blood T cell repertoires in COVID-19. Only in-frame clones appear in the TCRdb table, and some are missing; sequencing was by immunoSEQ multiplex PCR. The sample holds 150,000 to 200,000 clones, around 90% seen once. The source material was peripheral blood. These receptors all stem from a young man with acute or convalescent COVID-19.

V is TRBV6-2 or TRBV6-3 and J is TRBJ2-7, with 10 bases that match TRBD2. CDR3 length equals 16 residues. Germline assignment: CDR1 MNHEY and CDR2 SVGEGT. The V segment lost 5 bases and the J segment 3 bases; nucleotides outside the gene matches: 10. The CDR3 here is CASSTPGLANRYEQYF. Written as DNA, the CDR3 is TGTGCCAGCAGTACCCCGGGACTAGCGAATCGCTACGAGCAGTACTTC.

This rearrangement joins TRBV19 to TRBJ2-7, with a weak D call TRBD2 (5 bases). The CDR3 contains 16 residues. The germline V and J ends were trimmed by 7 bases and 2 bases, with 21 bases remaining between them. Germline values: CDR1 LNHDA, CDR2 SQIVND (reference sequence). In DNA, the CDR3 is TGTGCCAGTAAGTCGAAGAGTAGCGCGAAGACCTACGAGCAGTACTTC. Translated: CASKSKSSAKTYEQYF.

The rearrangement links TRBV5-4 to TRBJ2-2, with TRBD2 matching 7 bases. This CDR3 has 16 amino acids. Looked up from germline, CDR1 is SGHNT and CDR2 is YYREEE (reference sequence). V lost 4 bases and J lost 5; bases outside the gene matches: 11. In nucleotides, the CDR3 is TGTGCCAGCAGCCGTAACCTAGCGGAGGGGACCGGGGAGCTGTTTTTT. Translation: CASSRNLAEGTGELFF.

J is TRBJ1-2 and V is TRBV11-2, with D maybe TRBD1 (5 bases). The CDR3 extends over 14 amino acids. The germline gives CDR1 SGHAT, CDR2 FQNNGV. V was clipped by 0 bases and J by 8 bases, with 13 bases between them. The CDR3 loop is CASSLEGGLGGYTF. CDR3 bases: TGTGCCAGCAGCTTAGAGGGGGGATTAGGAGGCTACACCTTC.

The J gene is TRBJ2-5, the V gene TRBV15, with 9 bases identical to TRBD2. J was trimmed by 5 bases and V by 6 bases; bases with no gene match: 7. The germline V gene has CDR1 LNHNV and CDR2 YYDKDF (reference sequence). The CDR3 is 14 residues long. CDR3 sequence (DNA): TGTGCCACCAGTCTCGCGGGAGGGGGGGAGACCCAGTACTTC. Translated, it gives CATSLAGGGETQYF.

The V gene is TRBV7-8, the J gene TRBJ2-3; possible D gene TRBD2, 5 bases. The CDR3 runs 17 residues. Germline CDR1 and CDR2: SGHVS and FQNEAQ. Deletions cut 0 bases from V and 5 bases from J, with 18 bases between. The CDR3 here is CASSLAPRVVGGDTQYF. CDR3 DNA: TGTGCCAGCAGCTTAGCCCCTAGAGTCGTTGGAGGAGATACGCAGTATTTT.

The chain couples TRBV11-3 to TRBJ1-1; TRBD1 matches 7 bases. Germline lookup yields CDR1 SGHNT and CDR2 YENEEA. The CDR3 spans 15 residues. V was pared by 5 bases and J by 4 bases, with 10 bases of the junction left unmatched. CDR3 loop: CASSAQGVGSTEAFF. As DNA, the CDR3 is TGTGCCAGCAGCGCGCAGGGGGTAGGCTCCACTGAAGCTTTCTTT.

This chain uses TRBV15 with TRBJ1-3; D call uncertain. This CDR3 comprises 16 residues. Germline V gene data show CDR1 as LNHNV and CDR2 as YYDKDF (reference sequence). Trimming removed 1 base from V and 2 bases from J, with 12 bases in between. DNA of the CDR3: TGTGCCACCAGCAGAGGGTGGGCTACCCCTGGAAACACCATATATTTT. Encoded protein: CATSRGWATPGNTIYF.

The rearrangement uses TRBV7-9 and TRBJ1-1; D might be TRBD1 (5 bases). The V end lost 6 bases, the J end lost 11 bases, and 13 bases lay between the germline ends. Germline V gene lookup returns CDR1 SEHNR and CDR2 FQNEAQ (reference sequence). The CDR3 consists of 11 residues. Here the CDR3 reads CASRDRGWAFF. CDR3 bases: TGTGCCAGCAGAGACAGAGGCTGGGCTTTCTTT.

V and J are TRBV4-1 and TRBJ2-7, with a weak D call TRBD2 (6 bases). Germline lookup yields CDR1 MGHRA and CDR2 YSYEKL. CDR3 length equals 18 residues. V lost 0 bases and J 0 bases, leaving 18 bases between the germline ends. The CDR3: CASSQEGRAGPNSYEQYF. As DNA, the CDR3 is TGCGCCAGCAGCCAAGAAGGTCGGGCGGGACCGAACTCCTACGAGCAGTACTTC.

The CDR3 is CASSAGTGRGYTF. Written as DNA, the CDR3 is TGTGCCAGCAGTGCCGGGACAGGGCGTGGCTACACCTTC. The chain uses TRBV27 and TRBJ1-2; 9 bases align to TRBD1. Trimming took 5 bases from V and 7 from J; bases not matched to a gene: 5. The CDR3 extends over 13 amino acids. Germline CDR1 MNHEY, CDR2 SMNVEV (reference sequence).

The V call is TRBV7-8, the J call TRBJ1-2, with D hard to call. V was cut by 1 base and J by 0 bases, with 15 bases left in between. This CDR3 spans 17 amino acids. CDR1 SGHVS and CDR2 FQNEAQ come from the germline V gene. The CDR3 here is CASSLVAAALTNYGYTF. The CDR3 DNA sequence: TGTGCCAGCAGCTTAGTGGCGGCAGCTCTTACTAACTATGGCTACACCTTC.

V gene TRBV7-9 combines with J gene TRBJ1-2; D might be TRBD1 (5 bases). Per the germline V gene, CDR1 is SEHNR and CDR2 is FQNEAQ (reference sequence). V lost 8 bases and J 0 bases, leaving 16 bases between the germline ends. The CDR3 is made up of 15 amino acids. The CDR3 DNA reads as TGTGCCAGCTCACTCCAGGGCTTTCCTAACTATGGCTACACCTTC. It is translated as CASSLQGFPNYGYTF.

This chain joins TRBV3-1 (or the pseudogene TRBV3-2) and TRBJ1-3; 7 bases fit TRBD1. Germline assignment: CDR1 LGHDT and CDR2 YNNKEL (reference sequence). Germline trimming cut 3 bases from V and 0 bases from J; bases unmatched to any gene: 5. The length of the CDR3 is 16 residues. The CDR3, as DNA: TGTGCCAGCAGCCAGTACCGGGACAGCTCTGGAAACACCATATATTTT. Translation gives CASSQYRDSSGNTIYF.

In its sample, this clone was seen once. The chain is built from TRBV18 and TRBJ2-1, with 8 bases matching TRBD1. Germline CDR1 is KGHSH and CDR2 is LQKENI. Losses at the gene ends were 6 bases for V and 7 bases for J; bases not matched to a gene: 8. This CDR3 region has 14 residues. The DNA for the CDR3 is TGTGCCAGCTCCCAGGACAGGGAAGGGAATGAGCAGTTCTTC. Amino acids: CASSQDREGNEQFF.

The chain carries TRBV2 and TRBJ2-7, with 8 bases that match TRBD1. V dropped 5 bases and J dropped 3; count of bases not matched to a gene: 9. CDR3 length equals 15 residues. The germline V gene has CDR1 SNHLY and CDR2 FYNNEI. The CDR3 sequence is CASSPDRGLNYEQYF. CDR3 in DNA: TGTGCCAGCAGTCCAGACAGGGGACTCAACTACGAGCAGTACTTC.

The CDR3 here is CASIAGGRNTGELFF. In nucleotides, the CDR3 is TGTGCCAGTATTGCAGGGGGTAGAAACACCGGGGAGCTGTTTTTT. V and J are TRBV19 and TRBJ2-2; TRBD1 matches at 7 bases. Trimming took 7 bases from V and 2 from J; bases not matched to a gene: 7. The germline gives CDR1 LNHDA, CDR2 SQIVND (reference sequence). CDR3 length: 15 residues.

The V gene is TRBV11-3, the J gene TRBJ2-3, with D possibly being TRBD2 (6 bases). CDR1 and CDR2 (germline): SGHNT, YENEEA. V was pared by 3 bases and J by 2 bases, with 9 bases between. The CDR3 runs to 14 residues. In nucleotides, the CDR3 is TGTGCCAGCAGCTTTGGAGGGGTCACAGATACGCAGTATTTT. Encoded protein: CASSFGGVTDTQYF.

This rearrangement joins TRBV6-1 to TRBJ1-5; the match to TRBD1 covers 7 bases. The V and J ends lost 3 bases and 0 bases, in that order; junction bases with no gene match: 5. The CDR3 contains 16 residues. Germline values: CDR1 MNHNS, CDR2 SASEGT. CDR3 residues: CASSEGTAYSNQPQHF. The CDR3 coding sequence is TGTGCCAGCAGTGAGGGGACAGCCTATAGCAATCAGCCCCAGCATTTT.

The chain has TRBV19 and TRBJ2-1; 9 bases agree with TRBD1. Germline CDR1 and CDR2: LNHDA and SQIVND (reference sequence). V was clipped by 7 bases and J by 2 bases; unmatched bases: 6. The CDR3 is 15 residues long. CDR3 bases: TGTGCCAGTATCGTCGACAGGGGGGCCTACAATGAGCAGTTCTTC. Protein sequence: CASIVDRGAYNEQFF.

V is TRBV7-6 and J is TRBJ1-1; no definite D call. The germline V gene encodes CDR1 SGHVS and CDR2 FNYEAQ. Trimming took 3 bases from V and 0 from J, leaving 11 bases between them. The CDR3 is made up of 15 amino acids. The CDR3, as DNA: TGTGCCAGCAGCTTTAGCGCCAACTTGAACACTGAAGCTTTCTTT. Protein: CASSFSANLNTEAFF.

The chain couples TRBV25-1 to TRBJ2-7; 9 bases agree with TRBD1. Germline V gene lookup returns CDR1 MGHDK and CDR2 SYGVNS. The CDR3 extends over 15 amino acids. With 5 bases clipped from V and 3 bases from J, the junction kept 8 bases outside the gene matches. This chain's CDR3 is CASSPGQGNHYEQYF. The CDR3 DNA reads TGTGCCAGCAGTCCAGGACAGGGGAACCACTACGAGCAGTACTTC.

The rearrangement joins TRBV30 to TRBJ1-1; 8 nucleotides align to TRBD1. In germline, CDR1 is GTSNPN, CDR2 SVGIG (reference sequence). J lost 3 bases, V lost 4 bases, and 10 bases had no gene match. This CDR3 region has 15 residues. The CDR3 DNA follows: TGTGCCTGGACAGGGGGCCTCATACAGGACACTGAAGCTTTCTTT. It codes for CAWTGGLIQDTEAFF.

V is TRBV25-1 and J is TRBJ1-2; the match to TRBD1 covers 7 bases. Trimming at V came to 6 bases and at J to 3 bases, leaving 4 bases not matched to a gene. Germline V CDR1 and CDR2: MGHDK, SYGVNS. The CDR3 sequence is 13 residues long. The CDR3 sequence: CASRRGRDYGYTF. The CDR3 DNA is TGTGCCAGCAGGAGGGGGCGCGACTATGGCTACACCTTC.

The genes are TRBV5-1 and TRBJ2-1, with TRBD1 identical over 8 bases. CDR3 size: 15 residues. V shed 1 base and J 3 bases; nucleotides not matched to a gene: 3. Germline CDR1 is SGHRS and CDR2 is YFSETQ. CDR3 nucleotide sequence: TGCGCCAGCAGCTTGATGACAGGGGACTACAATGAGCAGTTCTTC. Its translation is CASSLMTGDYNEQFF.

This clone was seen more than once but under ten times. The chain links TRBV2 to TRBJ2-4; 7 bases map to TRBD1. The germline gives CDR1 SNHLY, CDR2 FYNNEI. The V gene end was trimmed by 6 bases and the J gene end by 1 base; junction bases not matched to a gene: 9. The CDR3 has 16 residues. Written as DNA, the CDR3 is TGTGCCAGCAGCGCAGGGGGTCAGGGGGCCAAAAACATTCAGTACTTC. As protein: CASSAGGQGAKNIQYF.

This clone was counted a single time. The J gene is TRBJ1-3, the V gene TRBV5-1; D ambiguous. The CDR3 is made up of 16 amino acids. Germline V gene sequence: CDR1 SGHRS, CDR2 YFSETQ. V lost 0 bases to trimming and J lost 3 bases, with 13 bases between them. In DNA form, the CDR3 reads TGCGCCAGCAGCTTGGATGGGGTAGGAGGTGGAAACACCATATATTTT. Translating gives CASSLDGVGGGNTIYF.

The chain uses TRBV5-8 and TRBJ1-1, with no clear D. Germline V gives CDR1 SGHTS, CDR2 YDEGEE. This CDR3 is 14 amino acids long. Trimming stripped 3 bases from V and 3 bases from J, with 12 bases between. The CDR3 DNA reads as TGTGCCAGCAGCTCTTCCCTAGACTACACTGAAGCTTTCTTT. Translation: CASSSSLDYTEAFF. Looking up the rest from reference TRBV5-8 and TRBJ1-1 gives the full variable domain: EAGVTQSPTHLIKTRGQQATLRCSPISGHTSVYWYQQALGLGLQFLLWYDEGEERNRGNFPPRFSGRQFPNYSSELNVNALELEDSALYLCASSSSLDYTEAFFGQGTRLTVV.

In its sample, this clone was seen once. The chain combines TRBV2 with TRBJ1-5, with D possibly being TRBD1 (6 bases). The germline CDR1 and CDR2 sequences are SNHLY and FYNNEI. The CDR3 covers 13 residues. The V and J ends lost 6 bases and 5 bases respectively, with 11 bases between them. The CDR3: CASSSHRDQPQHF. The CDR3 DNA is TGTGCCAGCAGCTCCCACAGGGATCAGCCCCAGCATTTT. The variable domain in full, completed from reference TRBV2 and TRBJ1-5, reads EPEVTQTPSHQVTQMGQEVILRCVPISNHLYFYWYRQILGQKVEFLVSFYNNEISEKSEIFDDQFSVERPDGSNFTLKIRSTKLEDSAMYFCASSSHRDQPQHFGDGTRLSIL.

This chain uses TRBV2 with TRBJ1-1; maybe TRBD1 (6 bases). This CDR3 is 14 amino acids long. V was shortened by 6 bases and J by 6 bases, with 17 bases between the two germline ends. Germline CDR1 and CDR2: SNHLY and FYNNEI. The DNA of the CDR3 is TGTGCCAGCAGCGTACAGGGTTTTAGGGCTGAAGCTTTCTTT. This gives the protein CASSVQGFRAEAFF.